Detailed here is one TCR beta chain. The entry originates in a study of blood T cell repertoires in COVID-19. For the study at large: The origin of the acute and convalescent COVID-19 samples was the United States, Italy and Spain.

This CDR3 has 17 residues. J lost 0 bases, V lost 0 bases, and 5 bases had no gene match. CDR1 is SGHDN and CDR2 is FVKESK in the germline V gene. Method: immunoSEQ multiplex PCR; TCRdb's copy keeps in-frame clones and lacks some. The table includes 95,000 to 100,000 clones, 65% to 90% detected once. The clonotype was recovered from an elderly man with acute or convalescent COVID-19. Sequencing input: peripheral blood. The rearrangement joins TRBV14 to TRBJ2-3; 8 bases fit TRBD1. CDR3 coding DNA: TGTGCCAGCAGCCAAGACAGGGGGCGCGGGAGCACAGATACGCAGTATTTT. It encodes CASSQDRGRGSTDTQYF.